A few counts support the clone carrying this T cell receptor (beta chain). The antigen is not known. The sample originates from a study of graft-versus-host responses after intestinal transplantation. Background on the study: Induction with anti-thymocyte globulin, then tacrolimus and steroids for three to four years, was given to all recipients. Study results and limitations: Some patients had graft-donor T cell macrochimerism, and their allografts showed high graft-versus-host to host-versus-graft clonal ratios.

TCRdb's copy holds only in-frame clones and misses some; the assay was immunoSEQ multiplex PCR. Counted here are tens of thousands of clones, about four fifths occurring once; the ten biggest clones make up 19%. This CDR3 spans 13 amino acids. Germline V gene data show CDR1 as SGHVS and CDR2 as FNYEAQ. V gave up 4 bases and J gave up 7 bases, with 11 bases separating them. The specimen comprised unstimulated CD8+ T cells sorted from spleen or lymph node cells, sampled before intestinal transplant. This receptor was identified in a human donor who received an intestinal transplant. V usage is TRBV7-6 and J usage is TRBJ2-1; D is unresolved. CDR3: CASSSNFGNEQFF. CDR3 sequence (DNA): TGTGCCAGCAGCTCCAACTTCGGGAATGAGCAGTTCTTC.